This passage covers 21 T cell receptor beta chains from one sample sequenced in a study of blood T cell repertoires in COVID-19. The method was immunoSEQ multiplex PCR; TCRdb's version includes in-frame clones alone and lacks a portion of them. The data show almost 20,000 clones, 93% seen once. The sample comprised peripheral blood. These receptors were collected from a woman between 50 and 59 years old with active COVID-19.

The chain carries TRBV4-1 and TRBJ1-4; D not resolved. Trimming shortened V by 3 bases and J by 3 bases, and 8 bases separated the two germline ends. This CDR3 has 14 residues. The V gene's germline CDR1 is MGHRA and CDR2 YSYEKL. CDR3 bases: TGCGCCAGCAGCCAGGGGAGGGCTAATGAAAAACTGTTTTTT. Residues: CASSQGRANEKLFF.

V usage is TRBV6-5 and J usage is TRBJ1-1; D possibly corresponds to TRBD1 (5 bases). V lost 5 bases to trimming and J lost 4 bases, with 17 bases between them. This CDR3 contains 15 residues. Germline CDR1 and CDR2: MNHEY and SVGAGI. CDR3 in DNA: TGTGCCAGCAGTCGTGGGCCGACAGCTCCCACTGAAGCTTTCTTT. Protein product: CASSRGPTAPTEAFF.

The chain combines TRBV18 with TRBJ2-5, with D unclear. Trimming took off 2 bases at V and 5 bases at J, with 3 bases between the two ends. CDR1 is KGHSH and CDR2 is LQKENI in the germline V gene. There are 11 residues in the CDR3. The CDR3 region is CASSPAETQYF. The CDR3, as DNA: TGTGCCAGCTCACCAGCGGAGACCCAGTACTTC.

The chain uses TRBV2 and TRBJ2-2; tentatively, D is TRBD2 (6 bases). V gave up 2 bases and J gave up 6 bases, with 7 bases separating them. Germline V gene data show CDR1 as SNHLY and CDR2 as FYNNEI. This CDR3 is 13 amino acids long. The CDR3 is CASSERRAGELFF. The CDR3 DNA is TGTGCCAGCAGTGAAAGGAGGGCCGGGGAGCTGTTTTTT.

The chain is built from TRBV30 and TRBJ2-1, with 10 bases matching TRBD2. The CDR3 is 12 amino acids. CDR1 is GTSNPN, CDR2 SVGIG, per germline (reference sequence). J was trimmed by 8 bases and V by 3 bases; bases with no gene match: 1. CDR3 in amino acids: CAWSGLADEQFF. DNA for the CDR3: TGTGCCTGGAGCGGACTAGCGGATGAGCAGTTCTTC.

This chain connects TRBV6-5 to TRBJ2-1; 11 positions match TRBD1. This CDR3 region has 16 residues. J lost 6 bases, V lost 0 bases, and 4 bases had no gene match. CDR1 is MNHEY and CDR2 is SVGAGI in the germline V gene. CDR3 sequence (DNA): TGTGCCAGCAGTTACTCCGGACAGGGGGCCTTCAATGAGCAGTTCTTC. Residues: CASSYSGQGAFNEQFF.

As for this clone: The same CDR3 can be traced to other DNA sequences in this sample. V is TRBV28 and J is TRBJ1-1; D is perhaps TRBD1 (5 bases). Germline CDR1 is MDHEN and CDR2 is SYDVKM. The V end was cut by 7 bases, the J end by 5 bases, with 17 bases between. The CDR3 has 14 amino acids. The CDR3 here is CASKRGLQNTEAFF. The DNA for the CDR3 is TGTGCCAGCAAAAGGGGATTACAGAATACTGAAGCTTTCTTT.

DNA for the CDR3: TGTGCCAGCAGCTCGACCGGGACAGGGGCTTACATACTGTTTTTT. Translation: CASSSTGTGAYILFF. The V gene is TRBV5-6, the J gene TRBJ1-4, with 10 bases identical to TRBD1. Germline trimming cut 3 bases from V and 13 bases from J; bases unmatched to any gene: 12. Germline V CDR1 and CDR2: SGHDT, YYEEEE. The CDR3 consists of 15 residues.

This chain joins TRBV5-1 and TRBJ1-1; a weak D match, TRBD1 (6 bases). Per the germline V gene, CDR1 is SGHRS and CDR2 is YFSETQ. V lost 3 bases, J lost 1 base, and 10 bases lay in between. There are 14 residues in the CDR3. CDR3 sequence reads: CASSSQGPNTEAFF. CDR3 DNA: TGCGCCAGCAGCTCACAGGGCCCGAACACTGAAGCTTTCTTT.

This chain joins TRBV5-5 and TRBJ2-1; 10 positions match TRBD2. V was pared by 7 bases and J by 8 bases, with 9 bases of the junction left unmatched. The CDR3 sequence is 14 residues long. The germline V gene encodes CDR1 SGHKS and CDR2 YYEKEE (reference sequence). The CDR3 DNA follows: TGTGCCAGCTCCAGAGCGGGAGGGCGGGATGAGCAGTTCTTC. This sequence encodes CASSRAGGRDEQFF.

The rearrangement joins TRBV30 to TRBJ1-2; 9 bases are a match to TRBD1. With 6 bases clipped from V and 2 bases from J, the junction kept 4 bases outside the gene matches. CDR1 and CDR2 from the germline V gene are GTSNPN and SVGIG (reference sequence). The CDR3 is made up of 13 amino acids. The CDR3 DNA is TGTGCCTGTACAGGGGGCCGAAACTATGGCTACACCTTC. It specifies CACTGGRNYGYTF.

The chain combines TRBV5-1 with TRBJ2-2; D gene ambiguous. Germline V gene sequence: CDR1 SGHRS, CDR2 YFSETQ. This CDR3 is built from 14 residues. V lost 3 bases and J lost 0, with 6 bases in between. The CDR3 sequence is CASSYTANTGELFF. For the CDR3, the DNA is TGCGCCAGCAGCTACACAGCGAACACCGGGGAGCTGTTTTTT.

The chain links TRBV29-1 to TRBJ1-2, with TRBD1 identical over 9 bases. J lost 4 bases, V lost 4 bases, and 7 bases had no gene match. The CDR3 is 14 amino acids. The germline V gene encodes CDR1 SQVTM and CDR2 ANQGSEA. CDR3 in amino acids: CSVAGQGYSYGYTF. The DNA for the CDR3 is TGCAGCGTTGCGGGACAGGGTTACTCCTATGGCTACACCTTC. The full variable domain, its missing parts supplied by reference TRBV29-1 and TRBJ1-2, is SAVISQKPSRDICQRGTSLTIQCQVDSQVTMMFWYRQQPGQSLTLIATANQGSEATYESGFVIDKFPISRPNLTFSTLTVSNMSPEDSSIYLCSVAGQGYSYGYTFGSGTRLTVV.

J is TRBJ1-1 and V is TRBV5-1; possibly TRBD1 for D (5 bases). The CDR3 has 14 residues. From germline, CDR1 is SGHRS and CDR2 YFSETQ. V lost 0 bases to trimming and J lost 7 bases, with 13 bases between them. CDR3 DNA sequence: TGCGCCAGCAGCTTGGGACAGCCCTATGGTGAAGCTTTCTTT. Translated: CASSLGQPYGEAFF.

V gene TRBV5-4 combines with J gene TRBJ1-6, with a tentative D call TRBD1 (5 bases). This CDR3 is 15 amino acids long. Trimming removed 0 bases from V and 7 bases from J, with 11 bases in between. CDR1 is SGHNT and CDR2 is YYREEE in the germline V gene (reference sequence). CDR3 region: CASSLAGRVNSPLHF. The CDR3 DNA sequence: TGTGCCAGCAGCTTGGCGGGCAGGGTGAATTCACCCCTCCACTTT.

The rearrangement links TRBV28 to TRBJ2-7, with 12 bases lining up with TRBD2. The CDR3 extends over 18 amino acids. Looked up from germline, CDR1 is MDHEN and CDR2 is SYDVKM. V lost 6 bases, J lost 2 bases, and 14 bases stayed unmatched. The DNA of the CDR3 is TGTGCCAGCAGCCCCCCCGGGGCTAGCGGGAGGGGGGCCTACGAGCAGTACTTC. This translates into CASSPPGASGRGAYEQYF.

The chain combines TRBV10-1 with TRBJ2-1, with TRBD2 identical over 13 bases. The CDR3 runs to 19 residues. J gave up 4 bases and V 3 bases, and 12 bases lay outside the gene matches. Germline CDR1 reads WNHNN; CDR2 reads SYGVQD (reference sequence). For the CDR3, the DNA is TGCGCCAGCAGTGAAATCCCTCGGACTAGCGGGAGAATGTACAATGAGCAGTTCTTC. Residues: CASSEIPRTSGRMYNEQFF.

In nucleotides, the CDR3 is TGTGCCAGCAGCCAAGATGATTTTCGGGTTGAAGCTTTCTTT. As protein: CASSQDDFRVEAFF. The rearrangement links TRBV4-2 to TRBJ1-1; D remains unclear. Germline assignment: CDR1 LGHNA and CDR2 YNFKEQ. The CDR3 covers 14 residues. Trimming left V 0 bases short and J 7 bases short, with 12 bases between.

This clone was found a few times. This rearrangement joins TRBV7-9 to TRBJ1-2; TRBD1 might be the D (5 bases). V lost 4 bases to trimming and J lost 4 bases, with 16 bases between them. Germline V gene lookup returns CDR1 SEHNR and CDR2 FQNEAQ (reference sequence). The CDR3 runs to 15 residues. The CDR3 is CASSSRREDPYGYTF. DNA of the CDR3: TGTGCCAGCAGCTCCCGCAGGGAGGACCCCTATGGCTACACCTTC.

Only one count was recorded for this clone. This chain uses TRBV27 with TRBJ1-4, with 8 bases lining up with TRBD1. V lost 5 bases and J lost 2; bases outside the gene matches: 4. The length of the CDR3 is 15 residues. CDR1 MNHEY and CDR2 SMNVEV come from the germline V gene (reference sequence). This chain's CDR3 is CASSPRQGTNEKLFF. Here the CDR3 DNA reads TGTGCCAGCAGTCCTCGACAGGGGACTAATGAAAAACTGTTTTTT.

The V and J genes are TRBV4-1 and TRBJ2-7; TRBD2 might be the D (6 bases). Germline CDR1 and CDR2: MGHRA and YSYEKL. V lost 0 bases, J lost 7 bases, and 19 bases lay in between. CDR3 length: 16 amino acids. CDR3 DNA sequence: TGCGCCAGCAGCCAAGAGGGGACTCCCCGCCTACGGGAGCAGTACTTC. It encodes CASSQEGTPRLREQYF.